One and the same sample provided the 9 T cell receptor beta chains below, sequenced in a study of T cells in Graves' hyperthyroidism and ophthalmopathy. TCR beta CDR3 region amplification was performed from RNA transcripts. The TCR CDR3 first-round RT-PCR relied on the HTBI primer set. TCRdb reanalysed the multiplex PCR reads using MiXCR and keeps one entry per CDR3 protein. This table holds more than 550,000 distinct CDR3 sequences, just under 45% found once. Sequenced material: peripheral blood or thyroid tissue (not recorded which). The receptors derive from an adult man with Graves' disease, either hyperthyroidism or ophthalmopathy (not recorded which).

Written as DNA, the CDR3 is TGTGCCCCCTCTTCAGGGGGGCAGCAGTACTTC. Its protein is CAPSSGGQQYF. The chain links TRBV24-1 to TRBJ2-7; D perhaps matches TRBD1 (7 bases). The germline CDR1 and CDR2 sequences are KGHDR and SFDVKD. The CDR3 has 11 residues. V was clipped by 12 bases and J by 8 bases, with 16 bases between them.

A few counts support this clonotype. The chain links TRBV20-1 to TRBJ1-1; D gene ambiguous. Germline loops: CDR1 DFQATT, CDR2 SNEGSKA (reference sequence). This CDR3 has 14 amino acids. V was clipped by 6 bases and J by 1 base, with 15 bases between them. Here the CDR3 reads CSATVGGRNTEAFF. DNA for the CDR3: TGCAGTGCCACTGTGGGAGGGCGGAACACTGAAGCTTTCTTT.

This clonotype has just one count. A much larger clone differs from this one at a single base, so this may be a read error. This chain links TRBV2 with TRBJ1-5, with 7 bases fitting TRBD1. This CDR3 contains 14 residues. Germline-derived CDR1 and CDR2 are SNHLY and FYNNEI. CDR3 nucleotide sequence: TGTGCCAGCAGCTCCGGGACAGTGAATCAGTCCCAGCATTTT. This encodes CASSSGTVNQSQHF.

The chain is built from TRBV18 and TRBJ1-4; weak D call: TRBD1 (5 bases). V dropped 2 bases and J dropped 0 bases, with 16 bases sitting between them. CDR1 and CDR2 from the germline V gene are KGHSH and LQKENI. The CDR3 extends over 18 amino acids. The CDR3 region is CASSPIDSQLSTNEKLFF. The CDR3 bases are TGTGCCAGCTCACCAATCGACAGCCAGCTTTCAACTAATGAAAAACTGTTTTTT.

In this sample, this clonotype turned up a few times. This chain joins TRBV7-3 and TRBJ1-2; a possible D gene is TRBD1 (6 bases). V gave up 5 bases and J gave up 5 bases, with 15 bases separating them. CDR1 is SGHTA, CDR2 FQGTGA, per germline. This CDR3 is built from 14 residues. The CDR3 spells CASSRMTDRYGYTF. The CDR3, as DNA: TGTGCCAGCAGCCGGATGACGGACAGATATGGCTACACCTTC. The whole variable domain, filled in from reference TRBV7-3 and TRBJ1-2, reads GAGVSQTPSNKVTEKGKYVELRCDPISGHTALYWYRQSLGQGPEFLIYFQGTGAADDSGLPNDRFFAVRPEGSVSTLKIQRTERGDSAVYLCASSRMTDRYGYTFGSGTRLTVV.

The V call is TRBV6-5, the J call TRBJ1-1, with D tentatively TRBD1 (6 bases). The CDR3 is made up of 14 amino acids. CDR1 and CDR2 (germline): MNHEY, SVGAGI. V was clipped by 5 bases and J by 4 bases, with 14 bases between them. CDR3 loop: CASSRQAPFTEAFF. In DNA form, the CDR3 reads TGTGCCAGCAGTCGACAGGCTCCATTCACTGAAGCTTTCTTT.

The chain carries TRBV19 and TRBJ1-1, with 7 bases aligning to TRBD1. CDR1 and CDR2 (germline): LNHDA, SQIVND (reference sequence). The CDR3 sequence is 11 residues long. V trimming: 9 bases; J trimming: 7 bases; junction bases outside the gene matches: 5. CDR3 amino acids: CASRGQIEAFF. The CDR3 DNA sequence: TGTGCCAGCAGGGGACAGATTGAAGCTTTCTTT.

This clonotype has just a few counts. The CDR3 protein is CASSPPAGGPSYEQYF. The CDR3 bases are TGTGCCAGCAGTCCACCGGCGGGAGGACCATCCTACGAGCAGTACTTC. The V gene is TRBV25-1, the J gene TRBJ2-7; 8 nucleotides align to TRBD2. V was clipped by 5 bases and J by 1 base; unmatched bases: 10. This CDR3 has 16 residues. Germline loops: CDR1 MGHDK, CDR2 SYGVNS.

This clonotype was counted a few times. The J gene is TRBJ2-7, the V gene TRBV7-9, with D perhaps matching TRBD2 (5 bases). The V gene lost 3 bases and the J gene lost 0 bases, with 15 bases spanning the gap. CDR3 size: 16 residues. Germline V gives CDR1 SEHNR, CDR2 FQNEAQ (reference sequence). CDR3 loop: CASSFGGLGSSYEQYF. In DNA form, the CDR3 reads TGTGCCAGCAGCTTCGGCGGACTGGGGAGCTCCTACGAGCAGTACTTC.